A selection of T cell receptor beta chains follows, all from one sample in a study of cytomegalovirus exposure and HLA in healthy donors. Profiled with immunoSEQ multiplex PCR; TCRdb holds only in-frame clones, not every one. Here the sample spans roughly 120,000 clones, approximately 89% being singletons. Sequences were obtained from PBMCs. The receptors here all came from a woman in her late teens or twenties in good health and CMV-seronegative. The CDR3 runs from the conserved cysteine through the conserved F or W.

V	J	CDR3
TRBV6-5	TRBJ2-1	CASSPTSAGEYEQFF
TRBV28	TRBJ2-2	CASGTGEGATGELFF
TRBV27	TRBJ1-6	CASSFYGPSGGSYNSPLHF
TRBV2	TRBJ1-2	CASSEARQGLANYGYTF
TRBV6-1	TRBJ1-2	CASSEGDSVAYTF
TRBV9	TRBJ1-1	CASSTGQSAEAFF
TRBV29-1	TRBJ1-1	CSVAGREAFF
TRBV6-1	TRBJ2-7	CASSSGTLNTYEQYF
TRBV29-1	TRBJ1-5	CSVAGTDGGNQPQHF
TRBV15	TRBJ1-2	CATTPGGSYGYTF
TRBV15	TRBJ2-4	CATSTGILAKNIQYF
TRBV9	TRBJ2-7	CASSVLAGGPYEQYF
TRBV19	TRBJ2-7	CASSRDYYEQYF
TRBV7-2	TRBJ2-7	CASSLWVSGEYEQYF
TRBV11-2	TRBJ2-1	CASSLDSRLSYNEQFF
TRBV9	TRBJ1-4	CASSVGHRGDEKLFF
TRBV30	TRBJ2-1	CAWRKGQIISSYNEQFF
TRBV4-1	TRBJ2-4	CASRKGLAGDNIQYF
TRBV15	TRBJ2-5	CATSLAKSQETQYF
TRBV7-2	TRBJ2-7	CASSRGQGTHEQYF
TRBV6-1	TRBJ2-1	CASSDGGDTNEQFF
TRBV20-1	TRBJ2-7	CSARGGYEQYF
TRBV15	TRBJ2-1	CATSSLAGGPGNEQFF
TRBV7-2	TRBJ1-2	CASSSEAWGNRVDYGYTF
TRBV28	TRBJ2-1	CASSLSGSNEQFF
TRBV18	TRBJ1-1	CASSPAGRNTEAFF
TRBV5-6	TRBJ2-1	CASSLYGTSGYNEQFF
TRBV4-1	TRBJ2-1	CASSQVGSINEQFF
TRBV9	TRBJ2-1	CASSVITGGEQQFF
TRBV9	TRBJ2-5	CASSVVAGQETQYF
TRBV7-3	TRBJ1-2	CASSSSGKGLIYGYTF
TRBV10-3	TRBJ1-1	CAISESRGQVTEAFF
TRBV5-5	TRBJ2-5	CASSPPGQGWETQYF
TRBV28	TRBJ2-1	CASSSGLASNNEQFF
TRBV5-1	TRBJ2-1	CASSFPGEQFF
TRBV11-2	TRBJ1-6	CASGRQVLSPLHF
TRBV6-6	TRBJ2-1	CASSYSSNEQFF
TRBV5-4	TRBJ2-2	CASSLGQRANTGELFF
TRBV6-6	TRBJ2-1	CASSYTGQKNYNEQFF
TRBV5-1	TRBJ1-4	CASRVRDLNEKLFF
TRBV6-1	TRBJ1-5	CASSEVQPGGNQPQHF
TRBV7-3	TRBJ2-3	CASSLLGFGRMLTDTQYF
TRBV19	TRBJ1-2	CASSIAVTVHGYTF